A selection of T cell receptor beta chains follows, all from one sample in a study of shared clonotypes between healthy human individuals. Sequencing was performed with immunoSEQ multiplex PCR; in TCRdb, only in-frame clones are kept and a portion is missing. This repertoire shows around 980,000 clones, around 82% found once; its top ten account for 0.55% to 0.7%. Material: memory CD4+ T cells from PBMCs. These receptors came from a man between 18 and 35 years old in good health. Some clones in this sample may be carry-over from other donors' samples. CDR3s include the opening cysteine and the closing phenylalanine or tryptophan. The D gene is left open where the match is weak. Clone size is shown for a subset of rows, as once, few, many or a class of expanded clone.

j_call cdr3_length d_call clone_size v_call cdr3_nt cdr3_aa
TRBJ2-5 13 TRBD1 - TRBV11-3 TGTGCCAGCAGCTCCAAATCAGGGGGGACCCAGTACTTC CASSSKSGGTQYF
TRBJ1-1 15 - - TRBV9 TGTGCCAGCAGCTCTCGGGGGGGCCCGAACACTGAAGCTTTCTTT CASSSRGGPNTEAFF
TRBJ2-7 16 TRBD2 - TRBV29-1 TGCAGCGTGACTAGCCTCCGGGACTCCTCCGGGAACGAGCAGTACTTC CSVTSLRDSSGNEQYF
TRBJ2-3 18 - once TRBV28 TGTGCCAGCAGTGATCAACCCTTATACGGGAGTTATACAGATACGCAGTATTTT CASSDQPLYGSYTDTQYF
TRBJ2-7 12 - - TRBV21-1 TGTGCCAGCAGCGGAGAACAGTACGAGCAGTACTTC CASSGEQYEQYF
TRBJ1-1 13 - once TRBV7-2 TGTGCCAGCAGCCCAGGGTTGTGGGCCACGGCTTTCTTT CASSPGLWATAFF
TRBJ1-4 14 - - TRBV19 TGTGCCAGTAGTGTCCCCGGGACGGGGGGCGAACTGTTTTTT CASSVPGTGGELFF
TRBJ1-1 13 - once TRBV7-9 TGTGCCAGCAGACTGTTGAGGGACACTGAAGCTTTCTTT CASRLLRDTEAFF
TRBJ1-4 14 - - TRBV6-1 TGTGCCAGCAGCGCGGGAGCGAGGAATGAAAAACTGTTTTTT CASSAGARNEKLFF
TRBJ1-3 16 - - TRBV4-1 TGCGCCAGCAGCCAAGAAGGCTGGAGCTCTGGAAACACCATATATTTT CASSQEGWSSGNTIYF
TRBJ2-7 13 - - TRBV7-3 TGTGCCAGCAGCTTAAAGGCTAGGGACGAGCAGTACTTC CASSLKARDEQYF
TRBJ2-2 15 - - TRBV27 TGTGCCAGCAAACCTAGCGTAACGAACACCGGGGAGCTGTTTTTT CASKPSVTNTGELFF
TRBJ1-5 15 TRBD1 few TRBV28 TGTGCCAGCAGTACCCGGACAGGGGGCGGTCAGCCCCAGCATTTT CASSTRTGGGQPQHF
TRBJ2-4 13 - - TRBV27 TGTGCCAGCCTTGTGGCAGGCACAAACATTCAGTACTTC CASLVAGTNIQYF
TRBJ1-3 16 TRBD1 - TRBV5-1 TGCGCCAGCAGGTATACAGGGGAAACGGCCGGAAACACCATATATTTT CASRYTGETAGNTIYF
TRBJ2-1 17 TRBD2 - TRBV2 TGTGCCAGCAGGTCCCCGCGTGGCGGGAGGGCCTCGGGTGAGCAGTTCTTC CASRSPRGGRASGEQFF
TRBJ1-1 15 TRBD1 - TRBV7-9 TGTGCCAGCAGCTTTGGACAGGTTTTGAACACTGAAGCTTTCTTT CASSFGQVLNTEAFF
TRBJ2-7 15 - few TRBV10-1 TGCGCCAGCAGTGACGGGTCGGTCAGCTCCTACGAGCAGTACTTC CASSDGSVSSYEQYF
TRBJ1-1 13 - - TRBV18 TGTGCCAGCTCACCATATTTGAACACTGAAGCTTTCTTT CASSPYLNTEAFF
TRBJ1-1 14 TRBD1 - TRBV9 TGTGCCAGCAGCGTCCGACACGGACAGGGAGAAGCTTTCTTT CASSVRHGQGEAFF
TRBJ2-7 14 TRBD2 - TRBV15 TGTGCCACCAGCAGTTTAGCGGGGCCCTACGAGCAGTACTTC CATSSLAGPYEQYF
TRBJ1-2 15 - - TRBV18 TGTGCCAGCTCTCCTCAGGATGCACACGACTATGGCTACACCTTC CASSPQDAHDYGYTF
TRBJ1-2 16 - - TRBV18 TGTGCCAGCTCACCAGCCTCCCCGGACAACAACTATGGCTACACCTTC CASSPASPDNNYGYTF
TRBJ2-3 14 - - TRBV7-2 TGTGCCAGCAGCTTAGGGGACCCCACAGATACGCAGTATTTT CASSLGDPTDTQYF
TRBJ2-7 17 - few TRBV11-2 TGTGCCAGCAGCCCAGCCCCTGGGCTGGAATACTCCTACGAGCAGTACTTC CASSPAPGLEYSYEQYF
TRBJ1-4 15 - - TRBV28 TGTGCCAGCAGCGCGGGGGGTGCAACTAATGAAAAACTGTTTTTT CASSAGGATNEKLFF
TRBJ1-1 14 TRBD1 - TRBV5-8 TGTGCCAGCAGCTCCCCGGGACAGGGGAGCGTAGCTTTCTTT CASSSPGQGSVAFF
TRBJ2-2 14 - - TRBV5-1 TGCGCCAGCAGCTCGACACCGAACACCGGGGAGCTGTTTTTT CASSSTPNTGELFF
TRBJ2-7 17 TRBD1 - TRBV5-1 TGCGCCAGCAAAGCCAGTCCGGGACAGGGGGAGTCCTACGAGCAGTACTTC CASKASPGQGESYEQYF
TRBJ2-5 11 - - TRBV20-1 TGCAGTGCTACCATGAGGGAGACCCAGTACTTC CSATMRETQYF
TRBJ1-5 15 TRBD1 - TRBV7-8 TGTGCCAGCAGCTTAGTCACAGGGGGGAATCAGCCCCAGCATTTT CASSLVTGGNQPQHF
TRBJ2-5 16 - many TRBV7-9 TGTGCCAGCAGCTTAGGGGGCCCGCTGCCGCAAGAGACCCAGTACTTC CASSLGGPLPQETQYF
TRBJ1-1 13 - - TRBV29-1 TGCAGCTTGTCTAGGGTACTGAACACTGAAGCTTTCTTT CSLSRVLNTEAFF
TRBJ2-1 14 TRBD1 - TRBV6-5 TGTGCCAGCGGGGCCGCAGGGGGCTTGAATGAGCAGTTCTTC CASGAAGGLNEQFF
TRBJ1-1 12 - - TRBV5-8 TGTGCCAGCAGCTTGTGGGACACTGAAGCTTTCTTT CASSLWDTEAFF
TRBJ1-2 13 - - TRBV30 TGTGCCTGGAGTGCCTTCGCCGGGGCTGGCTACACCTTC CAWSAFAGAGYTF
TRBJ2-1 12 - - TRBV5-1 TGCGCCAGCAGCTTGTACCGGGGTGAGCAGTTCTTC CASSLYRGEQFF
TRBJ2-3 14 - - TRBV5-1 TGCGCCAGCAGCCTCCGACGGTACACAGATACGCAGTATTTT CASSLRRYTDTQYF
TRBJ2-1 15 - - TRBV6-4 TGTGCCAGCAGTGACGGTCGCAGGGCTTACAATGAGCAGTTCTTC CASSDGRRAYNEQFF
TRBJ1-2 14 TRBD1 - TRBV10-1 TGCGCCAGCAGCGAAGGGACAGGCAACTATGGCTACACCTTC CASSEGTGNYGYTF
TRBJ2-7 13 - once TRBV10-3 TGTGCCATCAGCCCCAGTTCGTCCTACGAGCAGTACTTC CAISPSSSYEQYF
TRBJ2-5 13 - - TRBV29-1 TGCAGCGTCGACGACACTAGACAAGAGACCCAGTACTTC CSVDDTRQETQYF